Sequencing of this TCR beta chain was carried out in a study of blood T cells in healthy people across ages. Alongside a J-beta primer mix, a sample-barcoded 5' primer served in a second PCR lasting about 7 to 12 cycles. Every cDNA molecule carried a tag from a template-switch adaptor bearing 12 random nucleotides. From the 5' RACE reads, TCRdb called clonotypes with MiXCR, one entry per CDR3 protein. The table has fewer than 900,000 distinct CDR3 sequences, roughly 41% seen once; the top ten hold about 20%. They isolated at least 6.5 million PBMCs from each sample. The CDR3 spans 17 residues. The junction had 9 bases not matched to a gene; V was cut back by 4 bases and J by 4 bases. Germline V gene data show CDR1 as LGHDT and CDR2 as YNNKEL (reference sequence). In regard to this clonotype: What it binds is not known.

Study-wide findings and caveats: PBMCs left unsorted prevented a conclusive naive versus antigen-experienced comparison.

The source is a woman aged 55-69 years in good health. Sequences were obtained from blood. The J gene is TRBJ2-5, the V gene TRBV3-1, with 13 nucleotides matching TRBD2. CDR3 sequence reads: CASSLGLAGEERETQYF. CDR3 nucleotides: TGTGCCAGCAGCCTAGGACTAGCGGGAGAGGAAAGAGAGACCCAGTACTTC.